These 28 T cell receptor beta chains were sequenced from one sample in a study of technical replicates of blood from several donors. Measured with immunoSEQ multiplex PCR; TCRdb has only the in-frame clones, and not every one. The data hold tens of thousands of clones, with 95% to 98% observed a single time. Source material: T cells isolated from PBMCs. These receptors originate from a human donor in good health.

J is TRBJ2-7 and V is TRBV19; TRBD2 is a possible D gene (6 bases). Germline lookup yields CDR1 LNHDA and CDR2 SQIVND (reference sequence). Trimming cost V 3 bases and J 1 base, with 10 bases left between them. The CDR3 loop spans 14 amino acids. The CDR3 DNA reads TGTGCCAGTAGTATTCCGGGACTGTCCTACGAGCAGTACTTC. It yields the protein CASSIPGLSYEQYF. Together with reference TRBV19 and TRBJ2-7, the CDR3 gives the full variable domain: DGGITQSPKYLFRKEGQNVTLSCEQNLNHDAMYWYRQDPGQGLRLIYYSQIVNDFQKGDIAEGYSVSREKKESFPLTVTSAQKNPTAFYLCASSIPGLSYEQYFGPGTRLTVT.

J is TRBJ1-1 and V is TRBV15; unclear D gene. Germline V CDR1 and CDR2: LNHNV, YYDKDF (reference sequence). The CDR3 length is 14 residues. V was trimmed by 3 bases and J by 11 bases, leaving 19 bases between them. The CDR3, as DNA: TGTGCCACCAGCAGTTATCAAGCGACTCTTGAGGCTTTCTTT. Translating it yields CATSSYQATLEAFF.

The genes are TRBV11-2 and TRBJ2-6, with a possible D match to TRBD1 (6 bases). Trimming shortened V by 5 bases and J by 0 bases, and 11 bases separated the two germline ends. CDR1 is SGHAT and CDR2 is FQNNGV in the germline V gene. This CDR3 is 16 amino acids long. As DNA, the CDR3 is TGTGCCAGCAGCCGGACAGCCGGCTCTGGGGCCAACGTCCTGACTTTC. Amino acid sequence: CASSRTAGSGANVLTF.

The chain is built from TRBV20-1 and TRBJ2-2; a possible D gene is TRBD1 (6 bases). CDR3 length: 11 residues. Germline V gene lookup returns CDR1 DFQATT and CDR2 SNEGSKA (reference sequence). V lost 6 bases and J 6 bases, leaving 8 bases between the germline ends. The chain's CDR3 is CSAAGAGELFF. As DNA, the CDR3 is TGCAGTGCGGCAGGGGCCGGGGAGCTGTTTTTT.

The gene calls are TRBV6-1 and TRBJ2-5; 8 bases map to TRBD2. The CDR3 spans 17 residues. Looked up from germline, CDR1 is MNHNS and CDR2 is SASEGT. V gave up 2 bases and J gave up 2 bases; unmatched junction bases: 10. As DNA, the CDR3 is TGTGCCAGCAGTGAAAGTGGGGTAGCGGGGCTGCAAGAGACCCAGTACTTC. It translates to CASSESGVAGLQETQYF.

The V and J genes are TRBV27 and TRBJ1-1; unclear D gene. The CDR3 covers 15 residues. The V gene's germline CDR1 is MNHEY and CDR2 SMNVEV (reference sequence). V lost 5 bases to trimming and J lost 1 base, with 14 bases between them. The CDR3 loop reads CASSHRQVENTEAFF. CDR3 coding DNA: TGTGCCAGCAGTCATCGGCAGGTAGAGAACACTGAAGCTTTCTTT.

V and J are TRBV11-3 and TRBJ1-6; 10 bases agree with TRBD1. The junction had 6 bases not matched to a gene; V was cut back by 3 bases and J by 7 bases. Germline CDR1 and CDR2: SGHNT and YENEEA. This CDR3 spans 16 amino acids. This CDR3 is CASSLDGDRGNSPLHF. The CDR3 nucleotides are TGTGCCAGCAGCTTGGACGGGGACAGGGGCAATTCACCCCTCCACTTT.

The chain joins TRBV14 to TRBJ2-5; the match to TRBD2 covers 7 bases. The CDR3 length is 14 residues. Germline trimming cut 5 bases from V and 2 bases from J; bases unmatched to any gene: 5. The germline V gene has CDR1 SGHDN and CDR2 FVKESK. CDR3 bases: TGTGCCAGCAGCGGAAGGGGACTACAAGAGACCCAGTACTTC. Amino acid sequence: CASSGRGLQETQYF.

The chain has TRBV2 and TRBJ2-7, with 7 nucleotides matching TRBD1. Germline lookup yields CDR1 SNHLY and CDR2 FYNNEI. V dropped 6 bases and J dropped 2; count of bases not matched to a gene: 4. The length of the CDR3 is 13 residues. CDR3 region: CASSRDRTYEQYF. The DNA of the CDR3 is TGTGCCAGCAGCCGGGACAGAACCTACGAGCAGTACTTC.

CDR3 nucleotides: TGTGCCAGCAGTGAGTTTGGCCGGGGGAACACTGAAGCTTTCTTT. It encodes CASSEFGRGNTEAFF. This rearrangement joins TRBV25-1 to TRBJ1-1; D gene unclear. The germline CDR1 and CDR2 sequences are MGHDK and SYGVNS. The V and J ends lost 3 bases and 1 base respectively, with 12 bases between them. CDR3 size: 15 residues.

The chain couples TRBV7-9 to TRBJ2-3, with TRBD2 matching over 8 bases. This CDR3 contains 15 residues. The germline V gene has CDR1 SEHNR and CDR2 FQNEAQ (reference sequence). V lost 2 bases, J lost 4 bases, and 5 bases stayed unmatched. CDR3 bases: TGTGCCAGCAGCTTAACGGGTAGCGGGGCAGATACGCAGTATTTT. It is translated as CASSLTGSGADTQYF.

The J gene is TRBJ2-2, the V gene TRBV27; D unresolved. CDR1 is MNHEY, CDR2 SMNVEV, per germline (reference sequence). Between the trimmed V and J ends, which lost 3 bases and 8 bases, there was a span of 7 bases. CDR3 length: 12 amino acids. As DNA, the CDR3 is TGTGCCAGCAGTTTGGCCGGGGGGGAGCTGTTTTTT. Translating it yields CASSLAGGELFF.

The V call is TRBV1, the J call TRBJ1-2; the table names TRBD1, a call not compared with the DNA. TRBV1 is termed a pseudogene. This CDR3 is 13 amino acids long. CDR3 sequence: CTVGGRKHYGYTF. The CDR3 coding sequence is TGCACTGTTGGGGGCAGGAAGCACTATGGCTACACCTTC.

The chain uses TRBV7-2 and TRBJ1-2; the match to TRBD1 covers 8 bases. Germline V gives CDR1 SGHTA, CDR2 FQGNSA. The CDR3 extends over 13 amino acids. The trim removed 3 bases at V and 6 bases at J, leaving 3 bases unmatched. The CDR3 bases are TGTGCCAGCAGCTTCCTACAGGGGGATGGCTACACCTTC. This codes for CASSFLQGDGYTF.

The CDR3 DNA follows: TGTGCCAGCAGCTTCCGTGGGGGCGTGAATACGCAGTATTTT. Encoded protein: CASSFRGGVNTQYF. The chain is built from TRBV11-3 and TRBJ2-3; a weak D match, TRBD1 (6 bases). CDR1 SGHNT and CDR2 YENEEA come from the germline V gene. The CDR3 has 14 residues. V was clipped by 3 bases and J by 7 bases, with 14 bases between them.

The gene calls are TRBV27 and TRBJ1-4, with D maybe TRBD1 (5 bases). There are 15 residues in the CDR3. Deletions cut 5 bases from V and 8 bases from J, with 18 bases between. Germline lookup yields CDR1 MNHEY and CDR2 SMNVEV (reference sequence). CDR3: CASSTWEGFQEKLFF. The CDR3 nucleotides read TGTGCCAGCAGTACCTGGGAGGGGTTTCAGGAAAAACTGTTTTTT. The complete variable domain, with remaining parts taken from reference TRBV27 and TRBJ1-4, reads EAQVTQNPRYLITVTGKKLTVTCSQNMNHEYMSWYRQDPGLGLRQIYYSMNVEVTDKGDVPEGYKVSRKEKRNFPLILESPSPNQTSLYFCASSTWEGFQEKLFFGSGTQLSVL.

J is TRBJ2-3 and V is TRBV27; TRBD1 is a possible D gene (6 bases). Trimming took off 6 bases at V and 2 bases at J, with 12 bases between the two ends. Germline values: CDR1 MNHEY, CDR2 SMNVEV (reference sequence). This CDR3 spans 14 amino acids. The CDR3 DNA reads as TGTGCCAGCAGGGCAGGGGATCTCACAGATACGCAGTATTTT. The encoded protein is CASRAGDLTDTQYF.

V usage is TRBV18 and J usage is TRBJ2-7; 8 bases align to TRBD1. The germline CDR1 and CDR2 sequences are KGHSH and LQKENI. The CDR3 covers 15 residues. The ends lost 10 bases at V and 2 bases at J; junction bases unmatched: 13. CDR3 residues: CANTQTGTGPYEQYF. CDR3 coding DNA: TGTGCCAACACCCAAACCGGGACAGGCCCCTACGAGCAGTACTTC.

The chain combines TRBV7-2 with TRBJ2-7; TRBD1 agrees at 12 bases. This CDR3 is built from 13 residues. V lost 10 bases to trimming and J lost 6 bases; unmatched junction nucleotides: 7. Germline V gene sequence: CDR1 SGHTA, CDR2 FQGNSA. The CDR3 here is CATSGQGAFEQYF. The CDR3 coding sequence is TGTGCCACATCGGGACAGGGGGCTTTCGAGCAGTACTTC.

The chain couples TRBV7-9 to TRBJ2-3; no clear D gene. Per the germline V gene, CDR1 is SEHNR and CDR2 is FQNEAQ (reference sequence). The V end lost 5 bases, the J end lost 1 base, and 4 bases lay between the germline ends. The CDR3 length is 12 residues. The CDR3 DNA sequence: TGTGCCAGCAGCCGGGGCACAGATACGCAGTATTTT. This codes for CASSRGTDTQYF. The whole variable domain, filled in from reference TRBV7-9 and TRBJ2-3, reads DTGVSQNPRHKITKRGQNVTFRCDPISEHNRLYWYRQTLGQGPEFLTYFQNEAQLEKSRLLSDRFSAERPKGSFSTLEIQRTEQGDSAMYLCASSRGTDTQYFGPGTRLTVL.

The chain links TRBV15 to TRBJ1-4; 7 nucleotides line up with TRBD1. The CDR3 is 15 amino acids. Unmatched junction bases numbered 8, after V lost 5 bases and J lost 5 bases. Germline CDR1 reads LNHNV; CDR2 reads YYDKDF (reference sequence). Here the CDR3 DNA reads TGTGCCACCAGCGGACTGACAGGGATCAATGAAAAACTGTTTTTT. Translation: CATSGLTGINEKLFF. The full variable domain, in which reference TRBV15 and TRBJ1-4 provide the parts outside the CDR3, is DAMVIQNPRYQVTQFGKPVTLSCSQTLNHNVMYWYQQKSSQAPKLLFHYYDKDFNNEADTPDNFQSRRPNTSFCFLDIRSPGLGDTAMYLCATSGLTGINEKLFFGSGTQLSVL.

This sequence joins TRBV18 and TRBJ1-2; tentatively, D is TRBD1 (6 bases). The CDR3 consists of 15 residues. V lost 3 bases, J lost 0 bases, and 11 bases lay in between. CDR1 KGHSH and CDR2 LQKENI come from the germline V gene. As DNA, the CDR3 is TGTGCCAGCTCACCTAGCGGGGGCCCTAACTATGGCTACACCTTC. Translated, it gives CASSPSGGPNYGYTF. Full variable domain (outside the CDR3, taken from reference TRBV18 and TRBJ1-2): NAGVMQNPRHLVRRRGQEARLRCSPMKGHSHVYWYRQLPEEGLKFMVYLQKENIIDESGMPKERFSAEFPKEGPSILRIQQVVRGDSAAYFCASSPSGGPNYGYTFGSGTRLTVV.

The chain employs TRBV28 and TRBJ2-3; 8 bases map to TRBD1. Germline V CDR1 and CDR2: MDHEN, SYDVKM. This CDR3 is built from 14 residues. The trim removed 4 bases at V and 5 bases at J, leaving 5 bases unmatched. CDR3: CASSYQGAGDTQYF. In DNA form, the CDR3 reads TGTGCCAGCAGTTACCAGGGGGCGGGAGATACGCAGTATTTT.

The chain employs TRBV28 and TRBJ1-2; 7 bases map to TRBD1. The CDR3 is made up of 16 amino acids. Germline-derived CDR1 and CDR2 are MDHEN and SYDVKM. V was pared by 5 bases and J by 8 bases, with 17 bases of the junction left unmatched. This CDR3 reads CASSRRTGPELGGYTF. As DNA, the CDR3 is TGTGCCAGCAGTCGGAGGACAGGACCCGAGCTGGGGGGCTACACCTTC.

The rearrangement uses TRBV2 and TRBJ2-1; 8 nucleotides align to TRBD2. CDR3 length: 14 residues. CDR1 SNHLY and CDR2 FYNNEI come from the germline V gene. V gave up 5 bases and J gave up 14 bases; unmatched junction bases: 14. The CDR3 here is CASSHRPEREREFF. DNA of the CDR3: TGTGCCAGCAGTCATCGACCCGAGCGGGAGAGGGAGTTCTTC.

The chain uses TRBV5-1 and TRBJ2-3; unclear D gene. V was clipped by 0 bases and J by 2 bases, with 7 bases between them. Germline lookup yields CDR1 SGHRS and CDR2 YFSETQ. The CDR3 loop spans 14 amino acids. The CDR3 DNA sequence: TGCGCCAGCAGCTTGGAACTTCCCACAGATACGCAGTATTTT. This codes for CASSLELPTDTQYF.

The chain joins TRBV28 to TRBJ2-7; possibly TRBD2 for D (5 bases). Germline values: CDR1 MDHEN, CDR2 SYDVKM. The CDR3 contains 14 residues. Trimming took off 5 bases at V and 0 bases at J, with 11 bases between the two ends. CDR3 residues: CASSRGGDSYEQYF. CDR3 DNA sequence: TGTGCCAGCAGTCGAGGAGGCGACTCCTACGAGCAGTACTTC.

The chain's CDR3 is CAWSAGTGGREQYF. CDR3 sequence (DNA): TGTGCCTGGAGTGCCGGGACAGGGGGAAGGGAGCAGTACTTC. The J gene is TRBJ2-7, the V gene TRBV30, with 11 bases matching TRBD1. The CDR3 consists of 14 residues. CDR1 GTSNPN and CDR2 SVGIG come from the germline V gene (reference sequence). V lost 1 base to trimming and J lost 7 bases; unmatched junction nucleotides: 6.